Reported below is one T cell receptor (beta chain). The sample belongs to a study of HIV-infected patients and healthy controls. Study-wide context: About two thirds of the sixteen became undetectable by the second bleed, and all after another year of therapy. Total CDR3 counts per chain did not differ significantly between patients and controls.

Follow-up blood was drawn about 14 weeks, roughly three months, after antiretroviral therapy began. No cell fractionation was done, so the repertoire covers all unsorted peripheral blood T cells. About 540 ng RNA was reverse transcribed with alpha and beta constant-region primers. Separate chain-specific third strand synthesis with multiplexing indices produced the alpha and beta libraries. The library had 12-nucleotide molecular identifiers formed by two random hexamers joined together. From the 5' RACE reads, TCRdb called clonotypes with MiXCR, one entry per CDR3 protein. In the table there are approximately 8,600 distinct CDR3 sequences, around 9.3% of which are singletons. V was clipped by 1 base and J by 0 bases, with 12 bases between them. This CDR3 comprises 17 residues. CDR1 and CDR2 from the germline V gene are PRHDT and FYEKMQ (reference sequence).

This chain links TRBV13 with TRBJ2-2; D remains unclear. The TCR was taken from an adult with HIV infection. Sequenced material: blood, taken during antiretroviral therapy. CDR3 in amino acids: CASSLVPTPPNTGELFF. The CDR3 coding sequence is TGTGCCAGCAGCTTAGTACCGACCCCTCCGAACACCGGGGAGCTGTTTTTT.